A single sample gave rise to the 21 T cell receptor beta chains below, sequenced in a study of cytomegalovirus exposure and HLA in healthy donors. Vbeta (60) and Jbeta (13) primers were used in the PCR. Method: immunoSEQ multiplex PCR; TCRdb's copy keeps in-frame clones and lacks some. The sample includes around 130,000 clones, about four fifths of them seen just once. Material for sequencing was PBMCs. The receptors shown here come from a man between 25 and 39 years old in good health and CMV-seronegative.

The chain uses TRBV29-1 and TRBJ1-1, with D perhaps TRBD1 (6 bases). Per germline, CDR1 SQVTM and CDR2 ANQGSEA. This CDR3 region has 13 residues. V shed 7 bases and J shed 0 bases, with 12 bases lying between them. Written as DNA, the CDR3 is TGCAGCGCTTGGACAGTAATGAACACTGAAGCTTTCTTT. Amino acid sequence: CSAWTVMNTEAFF.

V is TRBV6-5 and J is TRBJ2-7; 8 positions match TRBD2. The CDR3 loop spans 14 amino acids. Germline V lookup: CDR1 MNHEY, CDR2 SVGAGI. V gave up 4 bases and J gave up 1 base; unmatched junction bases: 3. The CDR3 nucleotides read TGTGCCAGCAGTTCGGGAGGGGTATCCTACGAGCAGTACTTC. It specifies CASSSGGVSYEQYF.

CDR3 coding DNA: TGTGCCAGCCGTGGCGTAGGGGGCTCAGAGACCCAGTACTTC. As protein: CASRGVGGSETQYF. The chain carries TRBV5-4 and TRBJ2-5; 7 bases match TRBD1. This CDR3 has 14 residues. V dropped 7 bases and J dropped 4; count of bases not matched to a gene: 10. Per the germline V gene, CDR1 is SGHNT and CDR2 is YYREEE (reference sequence).

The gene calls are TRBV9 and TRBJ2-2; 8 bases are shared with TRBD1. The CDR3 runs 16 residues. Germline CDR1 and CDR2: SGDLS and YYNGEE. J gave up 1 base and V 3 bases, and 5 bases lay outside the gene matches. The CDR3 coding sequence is TGTGCCAGCAGCGCCGGCGGGACAGGGAACACCGGGGAGCTGTTTTTT. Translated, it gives CASSAGGTGNTGELFF.

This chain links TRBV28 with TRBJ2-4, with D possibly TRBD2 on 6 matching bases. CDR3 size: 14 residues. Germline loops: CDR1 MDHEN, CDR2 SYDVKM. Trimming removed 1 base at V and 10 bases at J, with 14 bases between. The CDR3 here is CASSLFSDGGIQYF. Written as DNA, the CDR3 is TGTGCCAGCAGTTTATTCAGTGACGGAGGGATTCAGTACTTC.

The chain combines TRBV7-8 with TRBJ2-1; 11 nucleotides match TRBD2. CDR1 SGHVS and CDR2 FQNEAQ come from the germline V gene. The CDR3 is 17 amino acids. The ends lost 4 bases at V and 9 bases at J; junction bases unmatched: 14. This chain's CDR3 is CASSYPLLAGAWAEQFF. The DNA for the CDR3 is TGTGCCAGCAGCTACCCCCTACTAGCGGGGGCGTGGGCTGAGCAGTTCTTC. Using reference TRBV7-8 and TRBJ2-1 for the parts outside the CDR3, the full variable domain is GAGVSQSPRYKVAKRGQDVALRCDPISGHVSLFWYQQALGQGPEFLTYFQNEAQLDKSGLPSDRFFAERPEGSVSTLKIQRTQQEDSAVYLCASSYPLLAGAWAEQFFGPGTRLTVL.

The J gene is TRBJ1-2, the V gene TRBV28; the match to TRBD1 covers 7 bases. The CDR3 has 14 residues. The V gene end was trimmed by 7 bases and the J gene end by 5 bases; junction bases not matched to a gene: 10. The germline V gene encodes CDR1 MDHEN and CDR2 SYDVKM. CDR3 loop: CASTRTGEIYGYTF. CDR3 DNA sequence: TGTGCCAGCACCAGGACAGGAGAAATATATGGCTACACCTTC.

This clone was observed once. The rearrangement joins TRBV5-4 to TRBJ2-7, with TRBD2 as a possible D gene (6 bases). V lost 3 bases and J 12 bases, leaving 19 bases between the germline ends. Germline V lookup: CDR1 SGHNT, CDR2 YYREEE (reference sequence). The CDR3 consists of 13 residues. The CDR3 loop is CASSSEGRSIWYF. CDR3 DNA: TGTGCCAGCAGCTCCGAAGGGAGGTCAATATGGTACTTC.

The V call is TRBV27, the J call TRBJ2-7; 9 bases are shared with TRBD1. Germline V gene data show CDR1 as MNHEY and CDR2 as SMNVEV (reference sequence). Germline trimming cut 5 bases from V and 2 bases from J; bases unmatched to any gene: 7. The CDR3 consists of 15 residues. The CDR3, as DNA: TGTGCCAGCAGTGTCGCCGGGACAGGGACCTACGAGCAGTACTTC. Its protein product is CASSVAGTGTYEQYF.

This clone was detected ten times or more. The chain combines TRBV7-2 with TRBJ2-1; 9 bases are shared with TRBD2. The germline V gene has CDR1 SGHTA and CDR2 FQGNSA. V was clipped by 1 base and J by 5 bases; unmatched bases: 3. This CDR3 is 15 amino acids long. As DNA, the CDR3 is TGTGCCAGCAGCTTAGGGACTAGCGAAAACAATGAGCAGTTCTTC. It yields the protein CASSLGTSENNEQFF.

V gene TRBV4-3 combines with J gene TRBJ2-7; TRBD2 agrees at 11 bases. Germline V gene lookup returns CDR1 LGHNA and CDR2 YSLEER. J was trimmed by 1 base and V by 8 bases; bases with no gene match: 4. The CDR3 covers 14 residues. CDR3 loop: CASSWTSGSYEQYF. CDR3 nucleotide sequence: TGCGCCAGCTCCTGGACTAGCGGGTCCTACGAGCAGTACTTC.

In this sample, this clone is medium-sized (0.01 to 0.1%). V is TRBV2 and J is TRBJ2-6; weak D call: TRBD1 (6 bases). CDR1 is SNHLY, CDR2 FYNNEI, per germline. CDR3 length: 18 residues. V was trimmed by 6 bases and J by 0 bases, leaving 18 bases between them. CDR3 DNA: TGTGCCAGCAGATTTCATGGACAGTCCCTCTCTGGGGCCAACGTCCTGACTTTC. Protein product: CASRFHGQSLSGANVLTF.

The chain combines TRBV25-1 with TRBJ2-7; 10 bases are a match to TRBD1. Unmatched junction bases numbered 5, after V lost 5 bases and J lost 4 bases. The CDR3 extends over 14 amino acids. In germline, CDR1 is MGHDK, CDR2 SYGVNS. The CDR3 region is CASSPRTGGYEQYF. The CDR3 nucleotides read TGTGCCAGCAGTCCCCGGACAGGGGGGTACGAGCAGTACTTC.

The CDR3 nucleotides read TGTGCCAGCAGCCCCGAACAGGGGGCGTCTGAGCAGTTCTTC. Amino acid sequence: CASSPEQGASEQFF. The rearrangement links TRBV11-3 to TRBJ2-1; 9 nucleotides match TRBD1. The CDR3 is made up of 14 amino acids. The trim removed 5 bases at V and 9 bases at J, leaving 8 bases unmatched. Germline CDR1 and CDR2: SGHNT and YENEEA.

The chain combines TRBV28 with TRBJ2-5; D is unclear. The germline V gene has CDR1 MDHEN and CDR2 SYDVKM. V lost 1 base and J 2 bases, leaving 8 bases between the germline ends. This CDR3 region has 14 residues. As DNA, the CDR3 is TGTGCCAGCAGTTTATCGCCGGGTCAAGAGACCCAGTACTTC. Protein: CASSLSPGQETQYF. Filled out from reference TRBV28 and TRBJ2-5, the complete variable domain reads DVKVTQSSRYLVKRTGEKVFLECVQDMDHENMFWYRQDPGLGLRLIYFSYDVKMKEKGDIPEGYSVSREKKERFSLILESASTNQTSMYLCASSLSPGQETQYFGPGTRLLVL.

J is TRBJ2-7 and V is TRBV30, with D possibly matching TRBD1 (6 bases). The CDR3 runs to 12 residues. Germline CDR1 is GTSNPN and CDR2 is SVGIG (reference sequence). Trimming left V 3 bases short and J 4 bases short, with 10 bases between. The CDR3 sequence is CAWRDSYYEQYF. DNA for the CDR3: TGTGCCTGGAGGGACAGTTATTACGAGCAGTACTTC.

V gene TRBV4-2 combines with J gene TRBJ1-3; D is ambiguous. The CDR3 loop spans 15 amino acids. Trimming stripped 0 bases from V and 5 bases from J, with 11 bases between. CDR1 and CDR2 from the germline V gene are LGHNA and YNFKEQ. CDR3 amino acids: CASSQDWNSRNTIYF. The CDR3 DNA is TGTGCCAGCAGCCAAGATTGGAACAGCCGAAACACCATATATTTT.

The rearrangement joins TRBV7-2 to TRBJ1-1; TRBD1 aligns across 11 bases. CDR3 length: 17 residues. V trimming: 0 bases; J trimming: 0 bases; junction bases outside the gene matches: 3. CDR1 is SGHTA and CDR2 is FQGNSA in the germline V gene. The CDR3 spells CASSLAGTGGLNTEAFF. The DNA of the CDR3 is TGTGCCAGCAGCTTAGCAGGGACAGGGGGGTTGAACACTGAAGCTTTCTTT.

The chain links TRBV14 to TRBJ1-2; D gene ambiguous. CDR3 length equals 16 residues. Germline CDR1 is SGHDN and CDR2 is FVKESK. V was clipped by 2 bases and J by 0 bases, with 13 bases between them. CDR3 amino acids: CASSQNPRSANYGYTF. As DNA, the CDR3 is TGTGCCAGCAGCCAAAACCCCCGCAGCGCTAACTATGGCTACACCTTC.

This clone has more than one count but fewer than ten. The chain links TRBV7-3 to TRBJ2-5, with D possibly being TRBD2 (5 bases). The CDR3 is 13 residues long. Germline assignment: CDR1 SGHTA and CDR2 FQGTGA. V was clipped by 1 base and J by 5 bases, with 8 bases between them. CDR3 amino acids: CASSLISSETQYF. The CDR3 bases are TGTGCCAGCAGCTTAATATCTAGCGAGACCCAGTACTTC. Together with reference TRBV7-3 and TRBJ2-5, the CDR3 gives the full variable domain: GAGVSQTPSNKVTEKGKYVELRCDPISGHTALYWYRQSLGQGPEFLIYFQGTGAADDSGLPNDRFFAVRPEGSVSTLKIQRTERGDSAVYLCASSLISSETQYFGPGTRLLVL.

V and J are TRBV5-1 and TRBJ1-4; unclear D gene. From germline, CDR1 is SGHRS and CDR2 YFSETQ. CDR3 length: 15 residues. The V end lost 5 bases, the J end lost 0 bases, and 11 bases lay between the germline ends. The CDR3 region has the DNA TGCGCCAGCAGACGTCCAGATGCAACTAATGAAAAACTGTTTTTT. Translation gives CASRRPDATNEKLFF.